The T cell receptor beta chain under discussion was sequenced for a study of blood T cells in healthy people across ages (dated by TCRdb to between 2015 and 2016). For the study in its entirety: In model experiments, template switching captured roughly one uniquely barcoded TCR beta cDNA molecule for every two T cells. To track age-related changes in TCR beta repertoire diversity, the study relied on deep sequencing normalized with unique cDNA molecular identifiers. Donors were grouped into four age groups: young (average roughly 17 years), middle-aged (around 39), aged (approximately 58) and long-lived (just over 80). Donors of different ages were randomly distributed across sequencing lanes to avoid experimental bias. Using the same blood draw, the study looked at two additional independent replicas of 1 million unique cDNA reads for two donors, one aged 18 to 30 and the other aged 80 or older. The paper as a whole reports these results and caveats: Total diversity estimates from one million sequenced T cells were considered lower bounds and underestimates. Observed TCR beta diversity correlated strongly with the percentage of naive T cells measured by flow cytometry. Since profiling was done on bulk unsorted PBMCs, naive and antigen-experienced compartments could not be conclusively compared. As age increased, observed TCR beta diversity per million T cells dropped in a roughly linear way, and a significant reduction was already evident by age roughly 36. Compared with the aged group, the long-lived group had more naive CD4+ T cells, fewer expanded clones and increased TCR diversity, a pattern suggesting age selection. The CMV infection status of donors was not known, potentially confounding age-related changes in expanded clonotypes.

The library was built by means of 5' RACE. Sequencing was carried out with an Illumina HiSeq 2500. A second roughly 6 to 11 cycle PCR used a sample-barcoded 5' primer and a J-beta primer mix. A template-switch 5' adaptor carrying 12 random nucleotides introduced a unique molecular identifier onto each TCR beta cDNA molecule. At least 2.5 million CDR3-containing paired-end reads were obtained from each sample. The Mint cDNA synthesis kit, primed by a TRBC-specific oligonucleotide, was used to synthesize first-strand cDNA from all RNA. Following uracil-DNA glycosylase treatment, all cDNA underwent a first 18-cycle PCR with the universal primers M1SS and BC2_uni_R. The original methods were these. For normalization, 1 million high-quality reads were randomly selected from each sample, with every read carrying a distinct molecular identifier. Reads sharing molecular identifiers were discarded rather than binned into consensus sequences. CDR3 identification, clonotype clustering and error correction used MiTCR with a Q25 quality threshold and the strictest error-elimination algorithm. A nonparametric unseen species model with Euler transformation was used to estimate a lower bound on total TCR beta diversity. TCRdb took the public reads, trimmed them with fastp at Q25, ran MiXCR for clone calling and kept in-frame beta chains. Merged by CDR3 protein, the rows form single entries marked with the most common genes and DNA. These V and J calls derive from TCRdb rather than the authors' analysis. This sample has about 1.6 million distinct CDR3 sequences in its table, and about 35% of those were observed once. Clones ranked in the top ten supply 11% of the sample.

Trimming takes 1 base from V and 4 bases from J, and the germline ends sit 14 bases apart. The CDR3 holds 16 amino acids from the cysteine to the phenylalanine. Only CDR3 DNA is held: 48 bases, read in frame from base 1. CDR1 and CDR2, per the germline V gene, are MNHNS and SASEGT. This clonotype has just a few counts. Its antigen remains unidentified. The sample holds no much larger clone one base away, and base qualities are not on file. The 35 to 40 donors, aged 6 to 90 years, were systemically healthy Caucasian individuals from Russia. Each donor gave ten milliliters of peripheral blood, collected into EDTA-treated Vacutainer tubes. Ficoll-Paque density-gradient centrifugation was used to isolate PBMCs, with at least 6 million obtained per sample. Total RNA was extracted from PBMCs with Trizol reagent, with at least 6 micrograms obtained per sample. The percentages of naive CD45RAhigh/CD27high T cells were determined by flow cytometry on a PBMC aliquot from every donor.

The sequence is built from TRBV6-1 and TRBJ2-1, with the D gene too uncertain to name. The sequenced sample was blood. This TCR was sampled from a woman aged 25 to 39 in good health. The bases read TGTGCCAGCAGTGAAGGATACTCACAATATTACAATGAGCAGTTCTTC. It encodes CASSEGYSQYYNEQFF.